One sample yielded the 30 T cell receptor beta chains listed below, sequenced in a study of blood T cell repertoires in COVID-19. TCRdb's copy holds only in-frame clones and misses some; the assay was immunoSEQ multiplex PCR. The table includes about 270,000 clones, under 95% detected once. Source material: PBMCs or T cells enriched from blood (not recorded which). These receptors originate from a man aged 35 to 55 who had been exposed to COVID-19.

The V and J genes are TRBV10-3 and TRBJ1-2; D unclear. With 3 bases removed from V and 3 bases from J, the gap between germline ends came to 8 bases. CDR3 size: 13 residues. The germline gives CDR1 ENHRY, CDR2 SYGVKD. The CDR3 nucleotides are TGTGCCATCAGTGATATCCAGTACTATGGCTACACCTTC. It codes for CAISDIQYYGYTF.

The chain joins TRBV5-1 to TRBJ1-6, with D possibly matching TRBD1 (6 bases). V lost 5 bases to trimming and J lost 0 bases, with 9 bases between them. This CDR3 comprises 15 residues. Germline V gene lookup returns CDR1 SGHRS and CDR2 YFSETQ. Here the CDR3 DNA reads TGCGCCAGCAGGGAAGGGGGCTCCTATAATTCACCCCTCCACTTT. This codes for CASREGGSYNSPLHF.

Here the CDR3 DNA reads TGTGCCTCGAAAACAGGGAGGGAGAACACTGAAGCTTTCTTT. It is translated as CASKTGRENTEAFF. The genes are TRBV6-5 and TRBJ1-1, with D perhaps matching TRBD1 (6 bases). The germline gives CDR1 MNHEY, CDR2 SVGAGI. Trimming removed 11 bases at V and 1 base at J, with 17 bases between. This CDR3 comprises 14 residues.

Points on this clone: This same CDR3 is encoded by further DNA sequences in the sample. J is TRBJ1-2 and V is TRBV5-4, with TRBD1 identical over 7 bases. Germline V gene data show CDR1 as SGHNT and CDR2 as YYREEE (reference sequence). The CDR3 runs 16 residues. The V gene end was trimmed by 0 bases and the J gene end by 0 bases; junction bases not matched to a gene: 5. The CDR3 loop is CASSLARQGANYGYTF. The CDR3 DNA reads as TGTGCCAGCAGCTTGGCGCGACAGGGCGCTAACTATGGCTACACCTTC.

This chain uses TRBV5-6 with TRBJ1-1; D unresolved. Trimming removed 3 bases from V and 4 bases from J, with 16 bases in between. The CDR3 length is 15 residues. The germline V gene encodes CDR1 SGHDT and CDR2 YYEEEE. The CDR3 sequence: CASSSYTRRATEAFF. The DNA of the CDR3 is TGTGCCAGCAGCTCTTATACTCGGAGGGCCACTGAAGCTTTCTTT.

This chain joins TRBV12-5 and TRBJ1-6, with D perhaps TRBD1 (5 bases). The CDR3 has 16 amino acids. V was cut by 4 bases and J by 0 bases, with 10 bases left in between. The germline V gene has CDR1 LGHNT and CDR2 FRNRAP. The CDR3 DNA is TGTGCTAGTGGTTCCCGGACAAGCTCCTATAATTCACCCCTCCACTTT. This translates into CASGSRTSSYNSPLHF.

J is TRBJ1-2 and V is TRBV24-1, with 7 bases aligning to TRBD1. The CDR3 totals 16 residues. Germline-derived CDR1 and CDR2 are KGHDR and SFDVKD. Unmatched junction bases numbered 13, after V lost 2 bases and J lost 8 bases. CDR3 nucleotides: TGTGCCACCAGTGATTCAAGACAGGGTGCAATGGGAGGCTACACCTTC. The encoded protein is CATSDSRQGAMGGYTF.

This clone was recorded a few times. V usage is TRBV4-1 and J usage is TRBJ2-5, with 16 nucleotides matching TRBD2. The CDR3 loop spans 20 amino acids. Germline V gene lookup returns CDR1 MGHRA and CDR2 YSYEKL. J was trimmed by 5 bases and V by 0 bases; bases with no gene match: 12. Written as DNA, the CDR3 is TGCGCCAGCAGCCAAGATAGGGGACTAGCGGGAGGGCCGAATTCTGAGACCCAGTACTTC. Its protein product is CASSQDRGLAGGPNSETQYF.

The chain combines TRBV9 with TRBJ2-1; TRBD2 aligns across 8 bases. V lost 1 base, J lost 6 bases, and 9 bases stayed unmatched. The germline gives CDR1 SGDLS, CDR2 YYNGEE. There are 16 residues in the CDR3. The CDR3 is CASSVIAAGARNEQFF. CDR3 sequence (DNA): TGTGCCAGCAGCGTAATAGCAGCGGGAGCCCGCAATGAGCAGTTCTTC.

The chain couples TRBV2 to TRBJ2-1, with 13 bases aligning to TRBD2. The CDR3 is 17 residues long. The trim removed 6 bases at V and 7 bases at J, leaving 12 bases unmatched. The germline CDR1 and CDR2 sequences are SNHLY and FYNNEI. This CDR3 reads CASSPGSRLAGGNEQFF. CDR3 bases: TGTGCCAGCAGCCCCGGTAGTAGACTAGCGGGAGGTAATGAGCAGTTCTTC.

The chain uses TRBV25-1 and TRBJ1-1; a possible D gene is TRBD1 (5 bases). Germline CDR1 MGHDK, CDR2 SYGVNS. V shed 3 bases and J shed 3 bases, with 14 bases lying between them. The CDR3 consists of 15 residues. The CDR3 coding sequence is TGTGCCAGCAGTGACCCCTCGGGGGGAGACACTGAAGCTTTCTTT. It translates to CASSDPSGGDTEAFF.

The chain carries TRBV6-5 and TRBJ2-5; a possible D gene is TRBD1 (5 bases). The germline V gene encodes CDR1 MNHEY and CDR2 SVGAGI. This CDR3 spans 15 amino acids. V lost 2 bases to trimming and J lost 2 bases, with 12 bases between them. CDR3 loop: CASSYGAGPQETQYF. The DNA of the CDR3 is TGTGCCAGCAGTTACGGCGCAGGGCCGCAAGAGACCCAGTACTTC.

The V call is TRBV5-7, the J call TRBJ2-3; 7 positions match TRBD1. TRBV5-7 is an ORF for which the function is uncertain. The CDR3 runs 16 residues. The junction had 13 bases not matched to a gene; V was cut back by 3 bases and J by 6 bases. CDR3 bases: TGTGCCAGCAGCTCCTACAGGGGCTCGCCTGCGGATACGCAGTATTTT. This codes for CASSSYRGSPADTQYF.

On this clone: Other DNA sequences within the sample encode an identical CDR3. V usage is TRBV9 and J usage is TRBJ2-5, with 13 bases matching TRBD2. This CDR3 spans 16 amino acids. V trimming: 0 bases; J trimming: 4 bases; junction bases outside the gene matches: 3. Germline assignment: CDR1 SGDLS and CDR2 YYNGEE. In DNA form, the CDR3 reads TGTGCCAGCAGCGTAGGGACTAGCGGGAGTGGAGAGACCCAGTACTTC. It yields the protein CASSVGTSGSGETQYF.

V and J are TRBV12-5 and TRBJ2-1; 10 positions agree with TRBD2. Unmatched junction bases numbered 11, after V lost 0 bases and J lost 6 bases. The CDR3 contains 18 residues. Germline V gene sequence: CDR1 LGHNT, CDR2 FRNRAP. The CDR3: CASGLVLGLAGASNEQFF. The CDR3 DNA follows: TGTGCTAGTGGTTTGGTACTAGGGCTAGCGGGAGCGTCCAATGAGCAGTTCTTC. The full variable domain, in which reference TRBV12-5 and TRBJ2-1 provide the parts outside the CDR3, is DARVTQTPRHKVTEMGQEVTMRCQPILGHNTVFWYRQTMMQGLELLAYFRNRAPLDDSGMPKDRFSAEMPDATLATLKIQPSEPRDSAVYFCASGLVLGLAGASNEQFFGPGTRLTVL.

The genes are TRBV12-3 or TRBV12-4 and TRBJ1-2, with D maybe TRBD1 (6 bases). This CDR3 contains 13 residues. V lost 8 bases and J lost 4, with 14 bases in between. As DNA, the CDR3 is TGTGCCAGCGGACTTACAGGGCGCTATGGCTACACCTTC. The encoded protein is CASGLTGRYGYTF.

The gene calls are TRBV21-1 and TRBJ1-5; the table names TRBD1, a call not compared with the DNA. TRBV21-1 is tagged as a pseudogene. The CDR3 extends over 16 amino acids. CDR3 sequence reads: CARTTTGGERNQPQHF. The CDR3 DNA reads TGTGCCAGGACCACAACAGGGGGAGAGAGGAATCAGCCCCAGCATTTT.

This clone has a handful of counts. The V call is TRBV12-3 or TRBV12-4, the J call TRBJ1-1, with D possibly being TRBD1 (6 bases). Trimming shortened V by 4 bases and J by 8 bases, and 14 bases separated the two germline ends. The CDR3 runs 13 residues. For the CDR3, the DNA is TGTGCCAGCAGTTCGGGACAACCCGCCGAAGCTTTCTTT. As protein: CASSSGQPAEAFF.

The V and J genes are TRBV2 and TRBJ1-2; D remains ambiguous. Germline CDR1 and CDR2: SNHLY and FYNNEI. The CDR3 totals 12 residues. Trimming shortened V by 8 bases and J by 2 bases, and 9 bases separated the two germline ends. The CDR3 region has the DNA TGTGCCAGCTTGGAGCCCAACTATGGCTACACCTTC. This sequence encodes CASLEPNYGYTF.

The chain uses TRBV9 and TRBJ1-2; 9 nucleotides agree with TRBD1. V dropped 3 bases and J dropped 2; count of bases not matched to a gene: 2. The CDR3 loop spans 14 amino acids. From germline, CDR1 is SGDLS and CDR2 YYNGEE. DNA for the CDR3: TGTGCCAGCAGCGCTGGACAGGGGAACTATGGCTACACCTTC. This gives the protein CASSAGQGNYGYTF.

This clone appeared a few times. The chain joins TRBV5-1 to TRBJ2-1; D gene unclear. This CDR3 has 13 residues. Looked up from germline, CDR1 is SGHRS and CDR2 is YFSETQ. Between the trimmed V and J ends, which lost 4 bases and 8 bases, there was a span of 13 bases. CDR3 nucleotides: TGCGCCAGCAGCACCAATGCCGCGGATGAGCAGTTCTTC. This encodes CASSTNAADEQFF.

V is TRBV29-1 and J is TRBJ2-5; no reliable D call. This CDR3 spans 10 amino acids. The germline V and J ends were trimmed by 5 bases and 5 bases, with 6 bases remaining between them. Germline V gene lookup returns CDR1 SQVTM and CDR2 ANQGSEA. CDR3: CSVFIETQYF. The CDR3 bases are TGCAGCGTTTTTATTGAGACCCAGTACTTC.

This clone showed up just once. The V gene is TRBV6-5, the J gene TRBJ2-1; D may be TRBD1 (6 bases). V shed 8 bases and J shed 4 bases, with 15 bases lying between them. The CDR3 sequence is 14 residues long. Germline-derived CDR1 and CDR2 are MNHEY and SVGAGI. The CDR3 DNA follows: TGTGCCAGCCCCGGACAGACCCATTACAATGAGCAGTTCTTC. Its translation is CASPGQTHYNEQFF.

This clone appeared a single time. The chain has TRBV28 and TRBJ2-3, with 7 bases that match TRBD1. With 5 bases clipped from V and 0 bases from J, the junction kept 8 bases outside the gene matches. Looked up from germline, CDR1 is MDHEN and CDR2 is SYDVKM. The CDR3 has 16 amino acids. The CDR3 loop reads CASSPYRGPSTDTQYF. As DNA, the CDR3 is TGTGCCAGCAGTCCGTACAGGGGCCCTAGCACAGATACGCAGTATTTT.

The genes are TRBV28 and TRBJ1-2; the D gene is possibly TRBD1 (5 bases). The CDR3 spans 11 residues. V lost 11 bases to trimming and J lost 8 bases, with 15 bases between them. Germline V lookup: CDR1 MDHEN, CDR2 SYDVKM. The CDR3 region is CAHGDLGGYTF. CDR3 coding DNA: TGTGCCCACGGGGACTTGGGGGGCTACACCTTC.

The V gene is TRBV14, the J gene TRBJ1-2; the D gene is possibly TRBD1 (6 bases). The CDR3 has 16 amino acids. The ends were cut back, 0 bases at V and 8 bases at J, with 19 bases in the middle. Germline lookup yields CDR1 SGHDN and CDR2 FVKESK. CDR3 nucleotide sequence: TGTGCCAGCAGCCAAGATGGGTATGGCAGGGGCCACGGCTACACCTTC. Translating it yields CASSQDGYGRGHGYTF.

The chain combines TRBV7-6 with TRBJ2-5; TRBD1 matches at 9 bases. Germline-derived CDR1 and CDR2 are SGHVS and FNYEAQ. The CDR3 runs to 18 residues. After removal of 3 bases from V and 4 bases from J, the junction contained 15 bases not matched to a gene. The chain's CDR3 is CASSLHRDRELKGETQYF. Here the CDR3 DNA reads TGTGCCAGCAGCTTGCACCGGGACAGGGAACTTAAGGGAGAGACCCAGTACTTC.

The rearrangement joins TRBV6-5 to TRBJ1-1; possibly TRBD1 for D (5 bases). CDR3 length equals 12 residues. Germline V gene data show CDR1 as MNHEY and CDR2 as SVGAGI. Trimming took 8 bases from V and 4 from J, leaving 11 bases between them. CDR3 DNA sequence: TGTGCCAGCCTACACGGGGGCACTGAAGCTTTCTTT. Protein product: CASLHGGTEAFF.

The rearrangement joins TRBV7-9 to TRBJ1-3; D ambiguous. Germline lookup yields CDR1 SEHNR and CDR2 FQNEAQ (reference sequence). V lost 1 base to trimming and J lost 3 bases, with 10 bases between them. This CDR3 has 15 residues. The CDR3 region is CASSLVSGGGNTIYF. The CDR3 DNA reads TGTGCCAGCAGCTTAGTCTCGGGAGGTGGAAACACCATATATTTT.

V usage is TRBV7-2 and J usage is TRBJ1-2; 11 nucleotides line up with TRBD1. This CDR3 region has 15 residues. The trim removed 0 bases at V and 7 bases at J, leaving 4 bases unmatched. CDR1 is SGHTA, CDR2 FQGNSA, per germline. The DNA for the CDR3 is TGTGCCAGCAGCTTAGCGGACAGGGGGCATTCTGGCTACACCTTC. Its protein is CASSLADRGHSGYTF.